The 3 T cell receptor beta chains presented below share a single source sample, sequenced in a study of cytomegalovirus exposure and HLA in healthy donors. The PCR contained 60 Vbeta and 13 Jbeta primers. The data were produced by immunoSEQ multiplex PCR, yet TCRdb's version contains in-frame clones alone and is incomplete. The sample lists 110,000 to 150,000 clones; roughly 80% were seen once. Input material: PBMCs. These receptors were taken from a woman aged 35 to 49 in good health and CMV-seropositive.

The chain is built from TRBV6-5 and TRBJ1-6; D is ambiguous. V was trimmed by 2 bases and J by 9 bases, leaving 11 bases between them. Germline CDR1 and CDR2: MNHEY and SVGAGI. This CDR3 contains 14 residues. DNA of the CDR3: TGTGCCAGCAGTTACGACAAAAGCCCTTCACCCCTCCACTTT. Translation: CASSYDKSPSPLHF.

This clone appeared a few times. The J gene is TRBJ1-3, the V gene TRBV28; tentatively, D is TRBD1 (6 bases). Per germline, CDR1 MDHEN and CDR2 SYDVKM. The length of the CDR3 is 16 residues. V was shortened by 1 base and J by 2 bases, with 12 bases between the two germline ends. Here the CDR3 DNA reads TGTGCCAGCAGTTTATCCCGGACAGACCCTGGAAACACCATATATTTT. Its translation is CASSLSRTDPGNTIYF. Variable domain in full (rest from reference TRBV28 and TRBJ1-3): DVKVTQSSRYLVKRTGEKVFLECVQDMDHENMFWYRQDPGLGLRLIYFSYDVKMKEKGDIPEGYSVSREKKERFSLILESASTNQTSMYLCASSLSRTDPGNTIYFGEGSWLTVV.

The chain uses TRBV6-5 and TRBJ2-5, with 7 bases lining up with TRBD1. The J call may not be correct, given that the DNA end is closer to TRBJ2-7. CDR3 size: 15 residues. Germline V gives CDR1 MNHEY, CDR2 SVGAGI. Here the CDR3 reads CASSFRAGGPYEQYF. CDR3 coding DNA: TGTGCCAGCAGTTTCAGAGCAGGGGGTCCTTACGAGCAGTACTTC.